This TCR beta chain was obtained from a study of neoadjuvant nivolumab and ipilimumab in lung cancer. Notes on this clone: As yet, its antigen is unknown.

Study-level results: TCR receptors were sequenced in few samples. TCR richness and clonality were higher in tumors than adjacent uninvolved lung.

Produced via immunoSEQ multiplex PCR; TCRdb's table is partial and in-frame only. The data hold 40,000 to 60,000 clones, with roughly 89% observed a single time. V dropped 3 bases and J dropped 6; count of bases not matched to a gene: 9. From germline, CDR1 is SGHDN and CDR2 FVKESK. CDR3 length equals 18 residues. This TCR was recovered from an adult with non-small cell lung cancer. Some clones in this sample may be carry-over from other donors' samples. The starting material was blood, obtained before neoadjuvant nivolumab, alone or with ipilimumab. The chain is built from TRBV14 and TRBJ2-2, with 14 positions matching TRBD2. CDR3 coding DNA: TGTGCCAGCAGCCAGGGACTAGCGGGAGTCCCTGGGGCCGGGGAGCTGTTTTTT. Encoded protein: CASSQGLAGVPGAGELFF.